These T cell receptor beta chains were read from a single sample in a study of CD8 T cells in Susac syndrome. A single record per CDR3 protein comes from TCRdb applying MiXCR to the immunoSEQ multiplex PCR reads. The data contain fewer than 95,000 distinct CDR3 sequences, about 96% of them singletons. The sequenced sample was CD8+ T cells from PBMCs. Every receptor here comes from a human donor with Susac syndrome. Each CDR3 is given with its conserved first and last residue. A D gene is named only where the DNA matches it firmly. Size is stated for part of the rows, as once, few or many counts, or as a class when the clone is expanded.

j_call clone_size cdr3_length d_call v_call cdr3_aa cdr3_nt
TRBJ1-4 - 13 - TRBV7-9 CASGAGANEKLFF TGTGCCAGCGGGGCGGGGGCTAATGAAAAACTGTTTTTT
TRBJ1-2 - 13 TRBD1 TRBV29-1 CSASTGTGFGYTF TGCAGCGCCTCGACCGGGACAGGGTTTGGCTACACCTTC
TRBJ2-5 - 15 - TRBV28 CASSARDSAPETQYF TGTGCCAGCAGTGCGCGGGACAGCGCACCCGAGACCCAGTACTTC
TRBJ2-7 - 16 - TRBV4-3 CASSQDRPGASYEQYF TGCGCCAGCAGCCAAGATCGCCCAGGGGCCAGCTACGAGCAGTACTTC
TRBJ1-1 - 11 - TRBV20-1 CSSYSNTEAFF TGCAGTTCGTACAGTAACACTGAAGCTTTCTTT
TRBJ1-2 once 14 - TRBV27 CASRTIQANYGYTF TGTGCCAGCAGGACCATACAAGCTAACTATGGCTACACCTTC
TRBJ1-1 - 11 - TRBV3-1 CASSHLSEAFF TGTGCCAGCAGCCATTTATCTGAAGCTTTCTTT
TRBJ2-5 once 14 - TRBV5-1 CASSFATSQETQYF TGCGCCAGCAGCTTCGCGACTAGTCAGGAGACCCAGTACTTC
TRBJ2-7 - 13 - TRBV27 CATSRGTNYEQYF TGTGCCACCAGCCGCGGGACAAACTACGAGCAGTACTTC
TRBJ1-6 - 15 TRBD1 TRBV7-2 CASSLVRTGNSPLHF TGTGCCAGCAGCTTAGTAAGGACAGGGAATTCACCCCTCCACTTT
TRBJ1-4 - 14 TRBD1 TRBV2 CASSEVGQGGLLFF TGTGCCAGCAGTGAAGTGGGACAGGGGGGATTGCTGTTTTTT
TRBJ2-3 once 17 - TRBV21-1 CASSKVIAAGGTDTQYF TGTGCCAGCAGCAAAGTAATTGCAGCGGGGGGCACAGATACGCAGTATTTT
TRBJ1-1 - 16 - TRBV6-6 CASSYLGGIVNTEAFF TGTGCCAGCAGTTACCTGGGGGGGATCGTGAACACTGAAGCTTTCTTT
TRBJ2-7 - 16 TRBD2 TRBV20-1 CSARTRTSGEPYEQYF TGCAGTGCTAGAACGCGGACTAGCGGGGAACCCTACGAGCAGTACTTC
TRBJ1-5 - 13 - TRBV18 CASSPGSNQPQHF TGTGCCAGCTCACCAGGCAGCAATCAGCCCCAGCATTTT
TRBJ1-1 - 12 - TRBV15 CATSSTDTEAFF TGTGCCACCAGCAGCACCGACACTGAAGCTTTCTTT
TRBJ2-7 - 13 TRBD2 TRBV29-1 CSALTSGGGEQYF TGCAGCGCCCTTACTAGCGGGGGGGGTGAGCAGTACTTC
TRBJ2-2 once 15 - TRBV29-1 CSVEEGQGNGGELFF TGCAGCGTTGAAGAGGGCCAGGGTAACGGCGGGGAGCTGTTTTTT
TRBJ2-7 - 14 TRBD1 TRBV7-2 CASSSGQGPYEQYF TGTGCCAGCAGCTCAGGACAGGGACCCTACGAGCAGTACTTC
TRBJ2-5 once 15 - TRBV7-2 CASSLETTIQETQYF TGTGCCAGCAGCTTAGAGACTACGATACAAGAGACCCAGTACTTC
TRBJ2-3 - 14 - TRBV10-3 CAISESHLTDTQYF TGTGCCATCAGTGAGTCGCACCTAACAGATACGCAGTATTTT
TRBJ2-5 - 16 TRBD2 TRBV3-1 CASSQGTGGSGETQYF TGTGCCAGCAGCCAAGGGACGGGGGGGTCAGGAGAGACCCAGTACTTC
TRBJ1-2 - 12 TRBD1 TRBV30 CAWATGASGYTF TGTGCCTGGGCTACAGGGGCAAGTGGCTACACCTTC
TRBJ2-1 - 17 TRBD2 TRBV9 CASSSGGSGGARNEQFF TGTGCCAGCAGCAGCGGGGGAAGCGGGGGGGCGAGGAATGAGCAGTTCTTC
TRBJ2-3 - 14 - TRBV13 CASSFTHGTDTQYF TGTGCCAGCAGCTTTACACATGGCACAGATACGCAGTATTTT
TRBJ2-3 - 15 TRBD2 TRBV9 CASSLSGAGTDTQYF TGTGCCAGCAGCCTTAGCGGGGCTGGCACAGATACGCAGTATTTT
TRBJ2-5 - 15 - TRBV9 CASSPMRTGLETQYF TGTGCCAGCAGCCCCATGAGGACGGGCCTCGAGACCCAGTACTTC
TRBJ2-1 - 14 TRBD2 TRBV19 CASRPGGRYNEQFF TGTGCCAGTCGACCGGGCGGGAGGTACAATGAGCAGTTCTTC
TRBJ2-5 - 14 - TRBV5-1 CASSLDGAQETQYF TGCGCCAGCAGCTTGGATGGAGCCCAAGAGACCCAGTACTTC
TRBJ1-5 - 16 - TRBV6-1 CASRDGGGAPNQPQHF TGTGCCAGCAGGGACGGAGGGGGGGCCCCCAATCAGCCCCAGCATTTT
TRBJ1-1 - 11 - TRBV29-1 CSVYSGTEAFF TGCAGCGTCTATTCCGGGACAGAAGCTTTCTTT